This TCR beta chain came from a study of chemoradiotherapy in HPV16-positive cancers. The germline CDR1 and CDR2 sequences are SGHVS and FNYEAQ. CDR3 length equals 15 residues. Trimming at V came to 3 bases and at J to 9 bases, leaving 9 bases not matched to a gene. Points on this clone: Its specificity is not known.

Whole-study findings and limits: During treatment, candidate HPV-specific clones and E7-related motifs expanded in tumor.

Method: immunoSEQ multiplex PCR; TCRdb's copy keeps in-frame clones and lacks some. The sample shows over 10,000 clones, 55% to 65% of them seen only once. This sequence was found in a human donor with HPV-associated anogenital cancer. The chain links TRBV7-6 to TRBJ2-1; 9 bases fit TRBD1. Sampling was done from a patient who underwent chemoradiotherapy. CDR3 bases: TGTGCCAGCAGCTTCAACCGACGGGGACAGGGTGAGCAGTTCTTC. It translates to CASSFNRRGQGEQFF.